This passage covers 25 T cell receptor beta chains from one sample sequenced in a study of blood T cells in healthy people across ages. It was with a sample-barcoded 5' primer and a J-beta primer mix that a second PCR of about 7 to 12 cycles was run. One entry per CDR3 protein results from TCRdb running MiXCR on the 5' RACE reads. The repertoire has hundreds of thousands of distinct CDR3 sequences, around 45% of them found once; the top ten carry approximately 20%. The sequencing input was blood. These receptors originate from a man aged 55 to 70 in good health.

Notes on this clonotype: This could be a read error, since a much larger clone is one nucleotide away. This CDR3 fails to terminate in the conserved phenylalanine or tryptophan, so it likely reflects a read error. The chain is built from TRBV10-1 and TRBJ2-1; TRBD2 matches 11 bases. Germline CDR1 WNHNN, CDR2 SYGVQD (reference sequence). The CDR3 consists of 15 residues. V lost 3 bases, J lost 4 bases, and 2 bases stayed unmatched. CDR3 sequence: CASSEVAGGYNEQFL. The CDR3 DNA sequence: TGCGCCAGCAGTGAAGTAGCGGGGGGGTACAATGAGCAGTTCTTA.

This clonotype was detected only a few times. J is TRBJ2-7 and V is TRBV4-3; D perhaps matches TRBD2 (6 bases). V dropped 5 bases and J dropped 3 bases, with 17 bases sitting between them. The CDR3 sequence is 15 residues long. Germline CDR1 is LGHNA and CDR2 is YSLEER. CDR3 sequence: CASSTQPGLNYEQYF. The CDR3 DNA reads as TGCGCCAGCAGCACCCAACCGGGACTCAACTACGAGCAGTACTTC.

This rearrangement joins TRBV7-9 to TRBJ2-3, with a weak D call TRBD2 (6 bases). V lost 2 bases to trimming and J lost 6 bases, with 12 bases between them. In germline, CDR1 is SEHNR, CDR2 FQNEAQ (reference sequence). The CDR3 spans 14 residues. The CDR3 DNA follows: TGTGCCAGCAGCTTAAACCCGGGGGTGGATACGCAGTATTTT. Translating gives CASSLNPGVDTQYF. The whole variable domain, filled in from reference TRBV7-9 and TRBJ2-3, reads DTGVSQNPRHKITKRGQNVTFRCDPISEHNRLYWYRQTLGQGPEFLTYFQNEAQLEKSRLLSDRFSAERPKGSFSTLEIQRTEQGDSAMYLCASSLNPGVDTQYFGPGTRLTVL.

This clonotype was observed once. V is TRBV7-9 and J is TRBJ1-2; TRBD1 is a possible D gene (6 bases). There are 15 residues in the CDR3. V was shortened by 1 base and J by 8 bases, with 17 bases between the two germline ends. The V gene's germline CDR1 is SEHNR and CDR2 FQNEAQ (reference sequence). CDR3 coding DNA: TGTGCCAGCAGCTTAGGATGGGGGCCAGGGCAAGGCTACACCTTC. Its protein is CASSLGWGPGQGYTF. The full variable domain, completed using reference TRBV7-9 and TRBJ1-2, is DTGVSQNPRHKITKRGQNVTFRCDPISEHNRLYWYRQTLGQGPEFLTYFQNEAQLEKSRLLSDRFSAERPKGSFSTLEIQRTEQGDSAMYLCASSLGWGPGQGYTFGSGTRLTVV.

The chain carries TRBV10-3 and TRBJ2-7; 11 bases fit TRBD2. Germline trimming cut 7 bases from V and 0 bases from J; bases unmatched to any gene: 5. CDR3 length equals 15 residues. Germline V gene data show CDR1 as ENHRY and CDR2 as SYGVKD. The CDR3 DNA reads TGTGCCATCAACCCCGGGACTAGCGGCTCCTACGAGCAGTACTTC. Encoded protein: CAINPGTSGSYEQYF.

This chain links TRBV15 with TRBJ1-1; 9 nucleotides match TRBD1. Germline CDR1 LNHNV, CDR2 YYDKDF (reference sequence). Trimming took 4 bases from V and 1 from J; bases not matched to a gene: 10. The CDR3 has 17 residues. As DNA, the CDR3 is TGTGCCACCAGCAAAAAGCTGGGACAGGGAACGAACACTGAAGCTTTCTTT. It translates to CATSKKLGQGTNTEAFF.

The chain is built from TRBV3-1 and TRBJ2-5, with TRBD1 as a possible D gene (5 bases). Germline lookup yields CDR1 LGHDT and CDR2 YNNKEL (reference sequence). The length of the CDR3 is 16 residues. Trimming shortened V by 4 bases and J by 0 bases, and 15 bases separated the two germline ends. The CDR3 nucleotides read TGTGCCAGCAGCCGGTCGATGTTGGACAACCAAGAGACCCAGTACTTC. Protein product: CASSRSMLDNQETQYF.

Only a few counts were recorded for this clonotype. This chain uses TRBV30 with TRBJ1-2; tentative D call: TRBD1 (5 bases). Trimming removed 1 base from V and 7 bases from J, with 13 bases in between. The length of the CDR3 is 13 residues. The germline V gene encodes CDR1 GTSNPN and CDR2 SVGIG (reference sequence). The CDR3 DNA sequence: TGTGCCTGGAGTGGGGGGAACGCGCGTGGCTACACCTTC. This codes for CAWSGGNARGYTF.

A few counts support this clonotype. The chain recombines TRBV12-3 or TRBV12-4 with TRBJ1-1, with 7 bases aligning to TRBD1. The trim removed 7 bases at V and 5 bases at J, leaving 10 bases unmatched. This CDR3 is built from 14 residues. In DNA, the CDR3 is TGTGCCAGCACCAAACAGGGGCTAGGGACTGAAGCTTTCTTT. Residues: CASTKQGLGTEAFF.

CDR3 protein: CSARTGTENSPLHF. The CDR3 DNA reads as TGCAGTGCTAGGACCGGGACAGAGAATTCACCCCTCCACTTT. The chain has TRBV20-1 and TRBJ1-6; TRBD1 matches 7 bases. V gave up 3 bases and J gave up 7 bases; unmatched junction bases: 6. CDR3 length equals 14 residues. Germline CDR1 and CDR2: DFQATT and SNEGSKA (reference sequence).

CDR3 sequence: CASSFSGVGSYNSPLHF. CDR3 in DNA: TGTGCCAGCAGTTTTTCCGGGGTTGGTTCCTATAATTCACCCCTCCACTTT. This chain joins TRBV12-3 or TRBV12-4 and TRBJ1-6; D remains ambiguous. This CDR3 has 17 amino acids. V dropped 3 bases and J dropped 1 base, with 13 bases sitting between them.

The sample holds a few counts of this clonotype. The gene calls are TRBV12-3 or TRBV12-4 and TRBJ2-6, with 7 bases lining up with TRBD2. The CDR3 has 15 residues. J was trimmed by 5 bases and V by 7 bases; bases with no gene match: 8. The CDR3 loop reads CASTQGEGRANVLTF. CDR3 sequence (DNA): TGTGCCAGCACCCAAGGGGAGGGGAGGGCCAACGTCCTGACTTTC.

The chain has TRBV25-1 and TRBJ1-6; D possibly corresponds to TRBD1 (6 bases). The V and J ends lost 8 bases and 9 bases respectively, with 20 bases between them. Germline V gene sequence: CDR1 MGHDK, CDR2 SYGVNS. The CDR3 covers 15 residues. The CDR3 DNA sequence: TGTGCCAGCCAACAGGGAATACCCTTGGGTTCACCCCTCCACTTT. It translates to CASQQGIPLGSPLHF.

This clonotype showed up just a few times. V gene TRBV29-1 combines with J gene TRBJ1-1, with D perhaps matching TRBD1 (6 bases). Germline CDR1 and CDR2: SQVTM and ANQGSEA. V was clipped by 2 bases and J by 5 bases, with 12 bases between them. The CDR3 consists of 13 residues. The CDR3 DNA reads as TGCAGCGTTGAACGGGGGCTGGCAACTGAAGCTTTCTTT. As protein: CSVERGLATEAFF. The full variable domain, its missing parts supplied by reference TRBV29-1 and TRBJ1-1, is SAVISQKPSRDICQRGTSLTIQCQVDSQVTMMFWYRQQPGQSLTLIATANQGSEATYESGFVIDKFPISRPNLTFSTLTVSNMSPEDSSIYLCSVERGLATEAFFGQGTRLTVV.

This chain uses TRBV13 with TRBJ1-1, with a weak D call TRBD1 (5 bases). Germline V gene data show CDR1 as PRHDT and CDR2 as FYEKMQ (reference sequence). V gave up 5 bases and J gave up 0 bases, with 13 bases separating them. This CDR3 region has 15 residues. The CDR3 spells CASSPMGVLNTEAFF. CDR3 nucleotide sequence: TGTGCCAGCAGCCCTATGGGGGTACTGAACACTGAAGCTTTCTTT.

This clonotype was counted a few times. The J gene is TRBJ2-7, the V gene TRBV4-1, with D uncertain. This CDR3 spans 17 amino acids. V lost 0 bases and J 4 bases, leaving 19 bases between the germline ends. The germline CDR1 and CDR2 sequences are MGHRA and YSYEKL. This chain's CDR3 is CASSQDTVQGLEYEQYF. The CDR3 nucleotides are TGCGCCAGCAGCCAAGATACGGTGCAAGGGTTGGAGTACGAGCAGTACTTC.

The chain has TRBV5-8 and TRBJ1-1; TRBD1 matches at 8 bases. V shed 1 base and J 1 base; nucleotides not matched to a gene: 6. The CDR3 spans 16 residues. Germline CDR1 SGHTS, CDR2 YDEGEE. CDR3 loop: CASSLLTGTGNTEAFF. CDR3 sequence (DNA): TGTGCCAGCAGCTTGCTGACCGGGACAGGGAACACTGAAGCTTTCTTT.

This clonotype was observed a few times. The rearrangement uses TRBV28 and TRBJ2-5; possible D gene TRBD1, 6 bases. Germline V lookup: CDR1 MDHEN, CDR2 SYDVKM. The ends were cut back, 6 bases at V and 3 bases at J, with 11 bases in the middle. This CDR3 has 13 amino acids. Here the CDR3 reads CASSSTGKETQYF. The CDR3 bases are TGTGCCAGCAGCTCTACAGGGAAAGAGACCCAGTACTTC.

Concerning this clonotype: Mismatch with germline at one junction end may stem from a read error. The CDR3 spells CASSLGLKTEAFF. The CDR3 nucleotides are TGTGCCAGCAGTTTAGGGTTGAAGACTGAAGCTTTCTTT. The chain uses TRBV12-3 or TRBV12-4 and TRBJ1-1; D uncertain. This CDR3 contains 13 residues.

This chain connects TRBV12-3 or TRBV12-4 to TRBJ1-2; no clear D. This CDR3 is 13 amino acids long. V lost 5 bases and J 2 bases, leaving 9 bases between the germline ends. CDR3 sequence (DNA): TGTGCCAGCAGTGCCAATTGGAACTATGGCTACACCTTC. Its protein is CASSANWNYGYTF.

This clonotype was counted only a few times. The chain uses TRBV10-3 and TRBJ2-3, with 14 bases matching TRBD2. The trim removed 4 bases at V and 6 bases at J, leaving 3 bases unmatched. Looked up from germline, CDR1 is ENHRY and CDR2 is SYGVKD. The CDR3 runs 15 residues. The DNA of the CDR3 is TGTGCCATCAGTGGGGGACTAGCGGGGGTGGATACGCAGTATTTT. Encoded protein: CAISGGLAGVDTQYF.

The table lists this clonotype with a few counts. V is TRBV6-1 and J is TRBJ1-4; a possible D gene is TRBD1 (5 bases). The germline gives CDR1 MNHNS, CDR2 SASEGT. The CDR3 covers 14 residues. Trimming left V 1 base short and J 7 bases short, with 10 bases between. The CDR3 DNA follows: TGTGCCAGCAGTGAAGGGGACCTAAGTGAAAAACTGTTTTTT. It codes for CASSEGDLSEKLFF.

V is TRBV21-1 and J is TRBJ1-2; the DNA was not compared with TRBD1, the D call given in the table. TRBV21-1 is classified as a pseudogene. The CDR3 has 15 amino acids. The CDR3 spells CASSLSPGQGHGYTF. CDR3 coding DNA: TGTGCCAGCAGCTTATCTCCGGGACAGGGCCATGGCTACACCTTC.

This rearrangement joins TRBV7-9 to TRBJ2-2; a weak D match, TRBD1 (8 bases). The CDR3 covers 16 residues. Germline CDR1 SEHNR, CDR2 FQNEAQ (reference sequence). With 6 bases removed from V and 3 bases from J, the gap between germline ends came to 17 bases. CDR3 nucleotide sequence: TGTGCCAGCAGTTTACAGGGGGGGTCCGACACCGGGGAGCTGTTTTTT. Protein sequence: CASSLQGGSDTGELFF. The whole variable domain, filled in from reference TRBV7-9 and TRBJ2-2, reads DTGVSQNPRHKITKRGQNVTFRCDPISEHNRLYWYRQTLGQGPEFLTYFQNEAQLEKSRLLSDRFSAERPKGSFSTLEIQRTEQGDSAMYLCASSLQGGSDTGELFFGEGSRLTVL.

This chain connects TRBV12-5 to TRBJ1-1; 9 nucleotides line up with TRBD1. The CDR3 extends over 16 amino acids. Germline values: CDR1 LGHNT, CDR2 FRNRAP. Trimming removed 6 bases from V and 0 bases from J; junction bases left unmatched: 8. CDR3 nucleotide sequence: TGTGCTAGTGGCCGTAAGACAGGGGGAATGAACACTGAAGCTTTCTTT. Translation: CASGRKTGGMNTEAFF.